The T cell receptor beta chain under discussion was sequenced for a study of T-cell reconstitution after alpha-beta-depleted transplantation in children. The CDR3 sequence is 12 residues long. Germline V gives CDR1 SQVTM, CDR2 ANQGSEA. Trimming cost V 7 bases and J 7 bases; bases outside gene matches: 4. Study conclusions and caveats: When one year had passed after transplant, most T-cell counts and diversity came from newly produced T cells. Reportedly, only several hundred clones from non-depleted graft cells drove alpha-beta T-cell counts at about two months.

Preparation of the TCRbeta library was carried out with unique molecular identifiers. TCRdb itself ran the PCR reads through MiXCR, one entry per CDR3 protein. Altogether hundreds of thousands of distinct CDR3 sequences are present, roughly 24% being singletons, with the ten largest covering around an eighth. With respect to this clonotype: Its antigen remains unidentified.

This specimen consisted of PBMCs, mostly from graft donor cells, obtained 360 days after TCRalphabeta/CD19-depleted stem cell transplant. The chain has TRBV29-1 and TRBJ1-6; 7 nucleotides match TRBD1. The clonotype comes from a boy younger than two who had a stem cell transplant for acute myeloid leukemia, so the T cells may come from the graft donor. CDR3 in amino acids: CSAGTENSPLHF. The CDR3 DNA reads TGCAGCGCCGGGACAGAGAATTCACCCCTCCACTTT.